This TCR beta chain came from a study of blood T cell repertoires in COVID-19. Study information: Sites in the United States, Italy and Spain provided acute and convalescent COVID-19 samples. T cells, B-cell-depleted T cells, or PBMCs supplied cDNA or gDNA.

In the original workflow: Quantification of nucleated cells was approximated via reference gene primer amplification. Generated by immunoSEQ multiplex PCR, the TCRdb table keeps only in-frame clones and is missing some. The V and J calls and clone size were taken over from that table, and D and trimming were inferred from the DNA. The sample has about 230,000 clones; roughly 80% are singletons. There are 13 residues in the CDR3. V was pared by 4 bases and J by 7 bases, with 5 bases of the junction left unmatched. CDR1 is SGHTA and CDR2 is FQGTGA in the germline V gene. In its sample, this clone was seen many times.

Sequencing used peripheral blood. The receptor comes from a woman aged 70-85 years with active or convalescent COVID-19. The V gene is TRBV7-3, the J gene TRBJ1-2, with 8 positions matching TRBD1. The CDR3 DNA is TGTGCCAGCAGCTCCCCAGGGGGCGGTGGCTACACCTTC. Its protein product is CASSSPGGGGYTF.